A single sample is the source of the 11 T cell receptor beta chains below, sequenced in a study of cytomegalovirus exposure and HLA in healthy donors. TCRdb's table, derived via immunoSEQ multiplex PCR, lists solely in-frame clones and lacks some. There are about 240,000 clones in the sample; approximately 86% occur only once, and 0.95% to 1.5% lies in the top ten. Specimen: PBMCs. These receptors were obtained from a woman in her 30s in good health and CMV-seropositive.

The genes are TRBV28 and TRBJ2-6; 9 positions agree with TRBD1. The CDR3 spans 18 residues. CDR1 MDHEN and CDR2 SYDVKM come from the germline V gene. Trimming removed 4 bases from V and 0 bases from J; junction bases left unmatched: 7. The CDR3 region has the DNA TGTGCCAGCAGTTATGGGGGACAGGGTTACTCTGGGGCCAACGTCCTGACTTTC. It encodes CASSYGGQGYSGANVLTF.

This chain links TRBV2 with TRBJ2-1; 9 nucleotides line up with TRBD2. The V and J ends lost 7 bases and 5 bases, in that order; junction bases with no gene match: 9. The germline CDR1 and CDR2 sequences are SNHLY and FYNNEI. The CDR3 length is 15 residues. The CDR3 reads CASIKGLAFDNEQFF. The CDR3 nucleotides read TGTGCCAGCATCAAGGGACTAGCTTTCGACAATGAGCAGTTCTTC.

This clone was detected once. The chain recombines TRBV29-1 with TRBJ2-4, with a weak D call TRBD1 (5 bases). Germline V gene sequence: CDR1 SQVTM, CDR2 ANQGSEA. The CDR3 length is 16 residues. V was cut by 4 bases and J by 3 bases, with 19 bases left in between. This chain's CDR3 is CSVVLLEGDSKNIQYF. The CDR3 bases are TGCAGCGTTGTTCTTCTAGAAGGGGATAGCAAAAACATTCAGTACTTC.

This chain joins TRBV19 and TRBJ2-7; TRBD1 aligns across 8 bases. The CDR3 is made up of 13 amino acids. CDR1 is LNHDA and CDR2 is SQIVND in the germline V gene (reference sequence). With 5 bases clipped from V and 4 bases from J, the junction kept 4 bases outside the gene matches. The CDR3 DNA sequence: TGTGCCAGTAGTGACGGACAGGGATACGAGCAGTACTTC. Its protein is CASSDGQGYEQYF.

This chain links TRBV5-8 with TRBJ2-7; D perhaps matches TRBD1 (5 bases). The CDR3 is made up of 12 amino acids. Germline V lookup: CDR1 SGHTS, CDR2 YDEGEE. The ends were cut back, 4 bases at V and 3 bases at J, with 8 bases in the middle. CDR3 region: CASSQGLYEQYF. The DNA for the CDR3 is TGTGCCAGCAGCCAGGGTCTCTACGAGCAGTACTTC.

Regarding this clone: The sample holds other DNA sequences that translate to the same CDR3. CDR3 region: CATSRDRGYEQYF. CDR3 sequence (DNA): TGTGCCACCAGCAGAGATCGGGGATACGAGCAGTACTTC. The J gene is TRBJ2-7, the V gene TRBV15; a weak D match, TRBD2 (5 bases). The CDR3 covers 13 residues. Germline lookup yields CDR1 LNHNV and CDR2 YYDKDF (reference sequence). Trimming stripped 0 bases from V and 4 bases from J, with 7 bases between.

The V gene is TRBV4-1, the J gene TRBJ2-7, with TRBD2 matching 7 bases. The CDR3 length is 18 residues. CDR1 is MGHRA and CDR2 is YSYEKL in the germline V gene. V lost 0 bases, J lost 2 bases, and 13 bases stayed unmatched. The CDR3, as DNA: TGCGCCAGCAGCCAAGAACCCACGGAGGCGGGAGTCCCCTACGAGCAGTACTTC. It yields the protein CASSQEPTEAGVPYEQYF.

CDR3 sequence: CASSDPQNRGSPGNTIYF. The CDR3 DNA is TGTGCCAGCAGCGATCCTCAAAACAGGGGGTCGCCTGGAAACACCATATATTTT. The chain combines TRBV9 with TRBJ1-3; 8 bases are shared with TRBD1. This CDR3 spans 18 amino acids. The V and J ends lost 3 bases and 2 bases, in that order; junction bases with no gene match: 13. Germline lookup yields CDR1 SGDLS and CDR2 YYNGEE.

The rearrangement links TRBV28 to TRBJ1-5; 7 nucleotides align to TRBD1. Losses at the gene ends were 2 bases for V and 0 bases for J; bases not matched to a gene: 1. CDR1 and CDR2 (germline): MDHEN, SYDVKM. The CDR3 totals 15 residues. CDR3 residues: CASSLTGVSNQPQHF. In DNA form, the CDR3 reads TGTGCCAGCAGTTTAACAGGGGTTAGCAATCAGCCCCAGCATTTT.

The chain employs TRBV27 and TRBJ1-1; maybe TRBD1 (5 bases). This CDR3 spans 14 amino acids. The V end lost 5 bases, the J end lost 1 base, and 11 bases lay between the germline ends. Per the germline V gene, CDR1 is MNHEY and CDR2 is SMNVEV (reference sequence). The CDR3 DNA is TGTGCCAGCAGTACCGGGGGTAGGAACACTGAAGCTTTCTTT. Its translation is CASSTGGRNTEAFF.

This chain uses TRBV7-8 with TRBJ2-3; tentative D call: TRBD1 (6 bases). V was clipped by 5 bases and J by 2 bases, with 14 bases between them. This CDR3 has 15 amino acids. Per the germline V gene, CDR1 is SGHVS and CDR2 is FQNEAQ. This CDR3 reads CASSLDRHSTDTQYF. CDR3 bases: TGTGCCAGCAGCCTGGACAGACACTCCACAGATACGCAGTATTTT. Based on the CDR3 plus reference TRBV7-8 and TRBJ2-3, the full variable domain is GAGVSQSPRYKVAKRGQDVALRCDPISGHVSLFWYQQALGQGPEFLTYFQNEAQLDKSGLPSDRFFAERPEGSVSTLKIQRTQQEDSAVYLCASSLDRHSTDTQYFGPGTRLTVL.